The clone carrying this T cell receptor beta chain has a handful of counts. The antigen is not known. V lost 4 bases and J lost 5, with 14 bases in between. The CDR3 runs to 14 residues. Germline CDR1 reads KGHDR; CDR2 reads SFDVKD. These data come from a study of T-cell memory formation after mild COVID-19. About the study: Largely, the TCR clusters proved donor specific.

Using its own MiXCR run on the 5' RACE reads, TCRdb lists one record per CDR3 protein. The sample contains almost 550,000 distinct CDR3 sequences, about a fifth of which appear only once. Study results and caveats: Some clones that responded were present in memory (sampled pre-infection), which suggests cross-reactive memory joined. Contracting clones from day 15 to 85 had balanced CD4/CD8; later expanders favoured CD4+.

The rearrangement joins TRBV24-1 to TRBJ2-7; a possible D gene is TRBD1 (6 bases). The clonotype comes from an adult woman who had mild COVID-19 (a few samples of this study predate the infection). Cell type and time point are not known. The source material was PBMCs or a T cell subset sorted from them (not recorded which). CDR3: CATSDPGRGHEQYF. For the CDR3, the DNA is TGTGCCACCAGTGACCCTGGCAGGGGTCACGAGCAGTACTTC.